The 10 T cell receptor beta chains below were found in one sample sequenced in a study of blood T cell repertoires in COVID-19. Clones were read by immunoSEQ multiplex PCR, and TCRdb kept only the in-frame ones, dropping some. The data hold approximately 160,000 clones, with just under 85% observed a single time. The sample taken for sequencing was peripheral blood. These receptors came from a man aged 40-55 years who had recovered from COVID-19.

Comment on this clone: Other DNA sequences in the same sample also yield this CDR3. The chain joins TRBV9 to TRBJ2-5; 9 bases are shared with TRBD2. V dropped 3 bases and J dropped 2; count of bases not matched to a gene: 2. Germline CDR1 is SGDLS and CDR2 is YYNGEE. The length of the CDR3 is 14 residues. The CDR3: CASSATSGQETQYF. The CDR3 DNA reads TGTGCCAGCAGCGCCACTAGCGGGCAAGAGACCCAGTACTTC.

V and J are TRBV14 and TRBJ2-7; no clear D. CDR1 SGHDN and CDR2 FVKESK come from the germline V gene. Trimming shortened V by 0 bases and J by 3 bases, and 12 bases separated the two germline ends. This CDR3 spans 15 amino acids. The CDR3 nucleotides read TGTGCCAGCAGCCAAGACAGGTTTTACCACTACGAGCAGTACTTC. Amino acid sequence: CASSQDRFYHYEQYF.

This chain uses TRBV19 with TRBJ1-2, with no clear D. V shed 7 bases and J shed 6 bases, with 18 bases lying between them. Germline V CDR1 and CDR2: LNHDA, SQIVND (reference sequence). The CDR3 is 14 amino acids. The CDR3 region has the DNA TGTGCCAGTAATAGATTCGGGGAAGACCATGGCTACACCTTC. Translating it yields CASNRFGEDHGYTF.

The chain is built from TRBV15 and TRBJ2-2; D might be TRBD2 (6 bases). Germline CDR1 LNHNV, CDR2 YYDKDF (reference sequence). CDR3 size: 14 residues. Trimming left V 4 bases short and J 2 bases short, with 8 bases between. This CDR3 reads CATSNGRNTGELFF. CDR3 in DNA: TGTGCCACCAGCAACGGGAGAAACACCGGGGAGCTGTTTTTT.

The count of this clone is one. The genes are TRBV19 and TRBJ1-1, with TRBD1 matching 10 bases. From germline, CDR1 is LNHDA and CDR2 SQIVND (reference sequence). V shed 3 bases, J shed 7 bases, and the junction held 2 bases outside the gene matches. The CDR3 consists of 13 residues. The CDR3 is CASSMGQGFEAFF. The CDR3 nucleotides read TGTGCCAGTAGTATGGGACAGGGGTTTGAAGCTTTCTTT.

CDR3 amino acids: CATSDSAGGQQPQHF. Written as DNA, the CDR3 is TGTGCCACCAGTGATTCTGCAGGGGGCCAGCAGCCCCAGCATTTT. V and J are TRBV24-1 and TRBJ1-5; 8 nucleotides line up with TRBD1. The V and J ends lost 2 bases and 7 bases, in that order; junction bases with no gene match: 6. CDR3 length equals 15 residues. Germline values: CDR1 KGHDR, CDR2 SFDVKD.

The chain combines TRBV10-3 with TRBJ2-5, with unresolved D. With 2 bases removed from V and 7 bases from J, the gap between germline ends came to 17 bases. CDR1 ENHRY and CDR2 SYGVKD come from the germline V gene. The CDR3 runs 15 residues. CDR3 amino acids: CAISEATYSDGTQYF. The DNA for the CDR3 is TGTGCCATCAGTGAGGCTACTTACAGTGATGGGACCCAGTACTTC.

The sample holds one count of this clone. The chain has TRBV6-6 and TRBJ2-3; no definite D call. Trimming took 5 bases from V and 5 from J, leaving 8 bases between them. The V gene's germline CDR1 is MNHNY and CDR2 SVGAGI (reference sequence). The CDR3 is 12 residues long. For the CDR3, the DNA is TGTGCCAGCAGTACGGTTGGAGATACGCAGTATTTT. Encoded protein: CASSTVGDTQYF.

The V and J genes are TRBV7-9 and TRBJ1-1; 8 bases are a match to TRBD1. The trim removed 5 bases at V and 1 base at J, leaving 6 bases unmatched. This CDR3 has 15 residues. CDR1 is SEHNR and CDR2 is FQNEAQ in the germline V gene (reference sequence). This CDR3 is CASSPRQGRNTEAFF. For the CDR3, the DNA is TGTGCCAGCAGCCCCCGACAGGGGAGGAACACTGAAGCTTTCTTT. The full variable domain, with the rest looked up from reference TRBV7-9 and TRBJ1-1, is DTGVSQNPRHKITKRGQNVTFRCDPISEHNRLYWYRQTLGQGPEFLTYFQNEAQLEKSRLLSDRFSAERPKGSFSTLEIQRTEQGDSAMYLCASSPRQGRNTEAFFGQGTRLTVV.

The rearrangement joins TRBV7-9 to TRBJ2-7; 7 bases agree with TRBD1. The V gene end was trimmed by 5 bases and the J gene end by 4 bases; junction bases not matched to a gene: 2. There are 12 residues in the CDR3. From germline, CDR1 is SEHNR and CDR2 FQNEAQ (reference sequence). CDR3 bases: TGTGCCAGCAGCCCGGACAGGTACGAGCAGTACTTC. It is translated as CASSPDRYEQYF.